Below are 32 T cell receptor beta chains sequenced from a single sample in a study of tissue T cells after allogeneic stem cell transplantation (dated by TCRdb to between 2020 and 2023). Receptors were amplified or captured by the immunoSEQ multiplex PCR assay. Held by TCRdb, this immuneACCESS table contains in-frame sequences only and omits some clones. Under half of the omission traces to an unresolved V gene where checked; the cause of the rest is unknown. The sample data list 9,000 to 10,000 clones, and less than 65% of these were observed just once. The ten top clones hold over 8.5% of the sample. Read against the paper, the sample's time point label means: human tissue collected at research (rapid) autopsy. The sample in question was tissue from the jejunum, obtained at autopsy. The receptors were gathered from a woman aged 18-50 years with breast cancer.

This chain connects TRBV6-6 to TRBJ2-7; possibly TRBD1 for D (5 bases). Per the germline V gene, CDR1 is MNHNY and CDR2 is SVGAGI (reference sequence). This CDR3 is built from 14 residues. The ends were cut back, 0 bases at V and 6 bases at J, with 12 bases in the middle. The CDR3 region is CASSYSARVGEQYF. The CDR3 coding sequence is TGTGCCAGCAGTTACTCGGCCAGGGTGGGCGAGCAGTACTTC.

This clone appeared once. At the DNA level, this CDR3 is encoded by other sequences in the same sample as well. The chain's CDR3 is CASSIRRDGYTF. The CDR3 coding sequence is TGTGCCAGCAGTATCAGGAGGGACGGCTACACCTTC. The chain carries TRBV6-5 and TRBJ1-2; D may be TRBD1 (5 bases). CDR3 length: 12 residues. Trimming pared 5 bases from V and 8 bases from J, leaving 12 bases between. The V gene's germline CDR1 is MNHEY and CDR2 SVGAGI.

This clone qualifies as medium-sized. The genes are TRBV6-6 and TRBJ2-7; 7 nucleotides agree with TRBD2. Germline loops: CDR1 MNHNY, CDR2 SVGAGI (reference sequence). The CDR3 is 14 amino acids. J was trimmed by 4 bases and V by 4 bases; bases with no gene match: 7. The CDR3 coding sequence is TGTGCCAGCAGTTTCGTGGCGGGAGCATACGAGCAGTACTTC. Its translation is CASSFVAGAYEQYF.

The V and J genes are TRBV18 and TRBJ1-5; a weak D match, TRBD1 (5 bases). Trimming removed 1 base at V and 4 bases at J, with 14 bases between. This CDR3 comprises 16 residues. Looked up from germline, CDR1 is KGHSH and CDR2 is LQKENI. CDR3 sequence: CASSPRGPSANQPQHF. The CDR3 nucleotides are TGTGCCAGCTCACCACGGGGCCCTTCCGCAAATCAGCCCCAGCATTTT.

The chain carries TRBV6-1 and TRBJ2-5, with D tentatively TRBD1 (6 bases). CDR1 and CDR2 from the germline V gene are MNHNS and SASEGT. This CDR3 comprises 16 residues. V lost 1 base and J 4 bases, leaving 16 bases between the germline ends. The CDR3 spells CASSEDTGFPGETQYF. In nucleotides, the CDR3 is TGTGCCAGCAGTGAAGACACAGGGTTTCCGGGAGAGACCCAGTACTTC.

This clone ranks as medium-sized (0.01 to 0.1%). The gene calls are TRBV19 and TRBJ2-5; 7 nucleotides agree with TRBD1. The length of the CDR3 is 15 residues. Unmatched junction bases numbered 10, after V lost 4 bases and J lost 5 bases. Germline V CDR1 and CDR2: LNHDA, SQIVND (reference sequence). Written as DNA, the CDR3 is TGTGCCAGTAGTAATGGACAGGACCAGCGGGAGACCCAGTACTTC. It is translated as CASSNGQDQRETQYF.

The rearrangement joins TRBV5-5 to TRBJ1-1; D is undetermined. Germline V CDR1 and CDR2: SGHKS, YYEKEE (reference sequence). V gave up 1 base and J gave up 1 base, with 5 bases separating them. The CDR3 is 13 residues long. The CDR3 coding sequence is TGTGCCAGCAGCTTGAAAAGGAACACTGAAGCTTTCTTT. It encodes CASSLKRNTEAFF.

This sequence joins TRBV3-1 (or the pseudogene TRBV3-2) and TRBJ2-1; D remains ambiguous. Germline values: CDR1 LGHDT, CDR2 YNNKEL (reference sequence). The CDR3 sequence is 14 residues long. Trimming took 0 bases from V and 5 from J, leaving 8 bases between them. CDR3 DNA: TGTGCCAGCAGCCAAGATCACGCGAACAATGAGCAGTTCTTC. Protein product: CASSQDHANNEQFF.

The chain has TRBV29-1 and TRBJ2-5; D gene ambiguous. The CDR3 consists of 12 residues. Germline assignment: CDR1 SQVTM and CDR2 ANQGSEA. V was pared by 6 bases and J by 4 bases, with 12 bases between. In nucleotides, the CDR3 is TGCAGCGTGTCGTTTCCTGGAGAGACCCAGTACTTC. Its translation is CSVSFPGETQYF.

This rearrangement joins TRBV7-9 to TRBJ2-3; TRBD2 is a possible D gene (5 bases). Germline-derived CDR1 and CDR2 are SEHNR and FQNEAQ (reference sequence). The CDR3 loop spans 15 amino acids. Between the trimmed V and J ends, which lost 4 bases and 1 base, there was a span of 12 bases. The DNA of the CDR3 is TGTGCCAGCAGCTCGAGGACTGGGGGCACAGATACGCAGTATTTT. Amino acid sequence: CASSSRTGGTDTQYF.

The chain carries TRBV30 and TRBJ1-6, with D uncertain. CDR1 is GTSNPN, CDR2 SVGIG, per germline (reference sequence). Trimming removed 4 bases from V and 4 bases from J, with 23 bases in between. The CDR3 length is 18 residues. Here the CDR3 DNA reads TGTGCCTGGACCCCCGCCCCACACAGTGTGGGGTATAATTCACCCCTCCACTTT. Amino acids: CAWTPAPHSVGYNSPLHF.

The J gene is TRBJ1-6, the V gene TRBV6-2 or TRBV6-3; possible D gene TRBD1, 5 bases. The CDR3 is 13 amino acids. The germline gives CDR1 MNHEY, CDR2 SVGEGT. The germline V and J ends were trimmed by 2 bases and 10 bases, with 9 bases remaining between them. The CDR3: CASSYRGGSPLHF. CDR3 coding DNA: TGTGCCAGCAGTTACAGGGGAGGATCACCCCTCCACTTT.

This chain connects TRBV3-1 (or the pseudogene TRBV3-2) to TRBJ2-1; D unresolved. The CDR3 has 14 residues. Trimming removed 0 bases at V and 3 bases at J, with 6 bases between. Per the germline V gene, CDR1 is LGHDT and CDR2 is YNNKEL (reference sequence). CDR3 nucleotide sequence: TGTGCCAGCAGCCAAGAAATAGTCTACAATGAGCAGTTCTTC. Protein product: CASSQEIVYNEQFF.

J is TRBJ2-5 and V is TRBV19; D perhaps matches TRBD2 (6 bases). Trimming shortened V by 6 bases and J by 4 bases, and 9 bases separated the two germline ends. The germline V gene has CDR1 LNHDA and CDR2 SQIVND (reference sequence). The CDR3 totals 12 residues. The DNA for the CDR3 is TGTGCCAGTAGGCTTAGCGGAGAGACCCAGTACTTC. Protein sequence: CASRLSGETQYF.

The chain recombines TRBV12-3 or TRBV12-4 with TRBJ2-3; D gene unclear. The CDR3 runs to 13 residues. Trimming cost V 6 bases and J 2 bases, with 9 bases left between them. The CDR3, as DNA: TGTGCCAGCAGCCAAAGCTACACAGATACGCAGTATTTT. Translation gives CASSQSYTDTQYF.

The chain recombines TRBV18 with TRBJ1-2; no definite D call. The length of the CDR3 is 16 residues. Trimming removed 0 bases from V and 6 bases from J, with 17 bases in between. Germline lookup yields CDR1 KGHSH and CDR2 LQKENI. The DNA for the CDR3 is TGTGCCAGCTCACCACCGGGAGACACCTACCGCGATGGCTACACCTTC. It is translated as CASSPPGDTYRDGYTF.

The J gene is TRBJ1-5, the V gene TRBV29-1; D remains ambiguous. Per germline, CDR1 SQVTM and CDR2 ANQGSEA. The CDR3 has 13 amino acids. Trimming left V 7 bases short and J 4 bases short, with 14 bases between. The CDR3 sequence: CSANTSPNQPQHF. The CDR3 DNA is TGCAGCGCCAATACATCCCCAAATCAGCCCCAGCATTTT. The variable domain in full, with the rest retrieved from reference TRBV29-1 and TRBJ1-5, is SAVISQKPSRDICQRGTSLTIQCQVDSQVTMMFWYRQQPGQSLTLIATANQGSEATYESGFVIDKFPISRPNLTFSTLTVSNMSPEDSSIYLCSANTSPNQPQHFGDGTRLSIL.

This clone came up a few times. The V call is TRBV29-1, the J call TRBJ2-1; TRBD2 aligns across 8 bases. V trimming: 4 bases; J trimming: 10 bases; junction bases outside the gene matches: 15. Germline CDR1 is SQVTM and CDR2 is ANQGSEA. The CDR3 is 15 amino acids. The CDR3 loop is CSVGGGSGMGWEQFF. The DNA for the CDR3 is TGCAGCGTTGGCGGGGGTAGCGGGATGGGTTGGGAGCAGTTCTTC.

This chain joins TRBV6-5 and TRBJ1-5, with D unresolved. Deletions cut 6 bases from V and 5 bases from J, with 8 bases between. The CDR3 totals 12 residues. The V gene's germline CDR1 is MNHEY and CDR2 SVGAGI. CDR3: CASRVGDQPQHF. For the CDR3, the DNA is TGTGCCAGCAGGGTTGGAGATCAGCCCCAGCATTTT.

The V call is TRBV30, the J call TRBJ1-2; D is uncertain. CDR3 length equals 12 residues. CDR1 is GTSNPN and CDR2 is SVGIG in the germline V gene (reference sequence). The ends were cut back, 0 bases at V and 7 bases at J, with 9 bases in the middle. In nucleotides, the CDR3 is TGTGCCTGGAGTGTGTCCGCGGGTGGCTACACCTTC. It is translated as CAWSVSAGGYTF.

The chain links TRBV29-1 to TRBJ2-3, with TRBD2 identical over 7 bases. V dropped 3 bases and J dropped 5; count of bases not matched to a gene: 8. Per the germline V gene, CDR1 is SQVTM and CDR2 is ANQGSEA. This CDR3 spans 14 amino acids. The DNA of the CDR3 is TGCAGCGTTGAGGAGCGGGAAAGAATAGATACGCAGTATTTT. This sequence encodes CSVEERERIDTQYF.

The chain employs TRBV30 and TRBJ1-6; D is uncertain. Trimming pared 4 bases from V and 0 bases from J, leaving 7 bases between. Germline V gene data show CDR1 as GTSNPN and CDR2 as SVGIG (reference sequence). The CDR3 length is 14 residues. CDR3 sequence reads: CAWTVTSYNSPLHF. For the CDR3, the DNA is TGTGCCTGGACAGTCACCTCCTATAATTCACCCCTCCACTTT.

The chain combines TRBV24-1 with TRBJ2-3, with 12 bases identical to TRBD1. With 1 base clipped from V and 4 bases from J, the junction kept 5 bases outside the gene matches. The CDR3 runs to 17 residues. Looked up from germline, CDR1 is KGHDR and CDR2 is SFDVKD. CDR3 DNA: TGTGCCACCAGTGATTTAGGGACAGGGGGCATCTCAGATACGCAGTATTTT. Translating gives CATSDLGTGGISDTQYF.

CDR3 region: CASSSSSGGLADTQYF. The DNA for the CDR3 is TGTGCCAGCAGCTCGTCTAGCGGGGGTTTGGCAGATACGCAGTATTTT. The rearrangement uses TRBV5-4 and TRBJ2-3, with 10 nucleotides matching TRBD2. CDR3 length equals 16 residues. J gave up 4 bases and V 3 bases, and 8 bases lay outside the gene matches. Germline CDR1 SGHNT, CDR2 YYREEE (reference sequence). Supplemented by reference TRBV5-4 and TRBJ2-3, the full variable domain reads ETGVTQSPTHLIKTRGQQVTLRCSSQSGHNTVSWYQQALGQGPQFIFQYYREEENGRGNFPPRFSGLQFPNYSSELNVNALELDDSALYLCASSSSSGGLADTQYFGPGTRLTVL.

The chain carries TRBV30 and TRBJ2-5; possibly TRBD2 for D (5 bases). CDR3 length: 11 residues. The V end was cut by 8 bases, the J end by 5 bases, with 12 bases between. The germline gives CDR1 GTSNPN, CDR2 SVGIG (reference sequence). CDR3 amino acids: CARGLGETQYF. In nucleotides, the CDR3 is TGTGCCCGAGGGCTTGGGGAGACCCAGTACTTC.

The V and J genes are TRBV27 and TRBJ2-2, with D unclear. This CDR3 spans 13 amino acids. The V end was cut by 0 bases, the J end by 5 bases, with 4 bases between. Germline values: CDR1 MNHEY, CDR2 SMNVEV (reference sequence). CDR3 sequence reads: CASSLSGTGELFF. As DNA, the CDR3 is TGTGCCAGCAGTTTATCAGGGACCGGGGAGCTGTTTTTT.

The V gene is TRBV5-1, the J gene TRBJ2-7; D is undetermined. With 4 bases removed from V and 5 bases from J, the gap between germline ends came to 16 bases. CDR1 and CDR2 (germline): SGHRS, YFSETQ. The CDR3 spans 14 residues. The CDR3 region has the DNA TGCGCCAGCAGCCCCGGAGCATTTTACGACGAGCAGTACTTC. Its protein product is CASSPGAFYDEQYF.

The chain is built from TRBV6-5 and TRBJ2-3, with D tentatively TRBD1 (7 bases). V dropped 9 bases and J dropped 7 bases, with 17 bases sitting between them. Per the germline V gene, CDR1 is MNHEY and CDR2 is SVGAGI. The CDR3 loop spans 13 amino acids. This chain's CDR3 is CASGGDRGYTQYF. The CDR3 bases are TGTGCCAGTGGCGGGGACAGAGGGTATACGCAGTATTTT.

This clone was observed a handful of times. The rearrangement uses TRBV27 and TRBJ2-7; 7 bases match TRBD1. The J segment lost 7 bases and the V segment lost 0 bases, leaving 15 bases of the junction unmatched. CDR1 is MNHEY and CDR2 is SMNVEV in the germline V gene (reference sequence). The CDR3 sequence is 17 residues long. In DNA, the CDR3 is TGTGCCAGCAGTTTATCGAGTGAAGGGGGCAACTCCGGAGAGCAGTACTTC. Translated: CASSLSSEGGNSGEQYF.

The genes are TRBV5-1 and TRBJ2-3; the D call may be TRBD1 or TRBD2 (5 bases each). Trimming shortened V by 5 bases and J by 0 bases, and 13 bases separated the two germline ends. The CDR3 length is 15 residues. CDR1 and CDR2 (germline): SGHRS, YFSETQ. CDR3 coding DNA: TGCGCCAGCAGTCGGGGCGGGCCTAGCACAGATACGCAGTATTTT. This encodes CASSRGGPSTDTQYF.

In its sample, this clone was seen a few times. The V and J genes are TRBV27 and TRBJ2-2; unclear D gene. Germline loops: CDR1 MNHEY, CDR2 SMNVEV (reference sequence). Trimming cost V 5 bases and J 1 base, with 14 bases left between them. The CDR3 runs to 16 residues. CDR3 loop: CASSLGVRRNTGELFF. The CDR3 coding sequence is TGTGCCAGCAGTCTTGGGGTCCGAAGGAACACCGGGGAGCTGTTTTTT.

The chain combines TRBV7-2 with TRBJ1-1, with D possibly TRBD1 on 6 matching bases. This CDR3 region has 13 residues. Trimming shortened V by 6 bases and J by 1 base, and 9 bases separated the two germline ends. Germline V lookup: CDR1 SGHTA, CDR2 FQGNSA. In DNA, the CDR3 is TGTGCCAGCAGTCTGGACAGGAACACTGAAGCTTTCTTT. Protein: CASSLDRNTEAFF.